The T cell receptor (beta chain) under discussion was sequenced for a study of shared clonotypes between healthy human individuals. This clone was counted a few times. Its antigen remains unknown. The sample has other DNA sequences that encode this CDR3 too. Study-wide results and limits: Larger richness was generally estimated for naive than memory subsets.

TCRdb's table, derived via immunoSEQ multiplex PCR, lists solely in-frame clones and lacks some. This table holds approximately 95,000 clones, around two thirds found once. The specimen was memory CD8+ T cells sorted from blood. Subset indicated: CD45RO+ cells pooled with CCR7-negative TemRA cells. The TCR comes from a man younger than 45 in good health.

CDR3 amino acids: CASSLSLGETQYF. In DNA form, the CDR3 reads TGTGCCAGCAGCTTATCTCTGGGAGAGACCCAGTACTTC. The V and J genes are TRBV7-2 and TRBJ2-5; D remains unclear. There are 13 residues in the CDR3. CDR1 is SGHTA, CDR2 FQGNSA, per germline. V was trimmed by 2 bases and J by 4 bases, leaving 8 bases between them.